Listed below are T cell receptor beta chains from one sample, sequenced in a study of T cells in localized non-small cell lung cancer. TCRdb's table, derived via immunoSEQ multiplex PCR, lists solely in-frame clones and lacks some. The top ten clones hold 25% to 30% of a sample with tens of thousands of clones, about 90% of them seen once. The source material was peripheral blood, sampled before any cancer treatment. Every receptor here comes from a male donor at least 60 years old with stage I squamous cell lung carcinoma. Each CDR3 is given with its conserved first and last residue. The order of the fields is J gene, clone size, D gene, V gene, CDR3 protein, CDR3 DNA. A D gene is named only where the DNA matches it firmly. Size values are once, few and many counts, or a class for expanded clones, and some rows have none.

TRBJ2-1 NA TRBD2 TRBV7-9 CASSLGWLAGDHEQFF TGTGCCAGCAGCTTAGGGTGGCTAGCGGGAGACCATGAGCAGTTCTTC
TRBJ1-2 NA NA TRBV6-6 CARSSHNYGYTF TGTGCCCGCAGTAGTCATAACTATGGCTACACCTTC
TRBJ2-1 NA NA TRBV11-2 CASSLTYEQFF TGTGCCAGCAGCTTGACATATGAGCAGTTCTTC
TRBJ2-4 NA TRBD1 TRBV27 CASSLVYRGNIQYF TGTGCCAGCAGTTTAGTATACAGGGGTAACATTCAGTACTTC
TRBJ1-3 NA NA TRBV6-5 CASSEIMGNTIYF TGTGCCAGCAGTGAAATTATGGGGAACACCATATATTTT
TRBJ1-2 NA NA TRBV18 CASSGDTDYGYTF TGTGCCAGCTCAGGGGACACGGACTATGGCTACACCTTC
TRBJ2-3 once NA TRBV27 CASRKRGLADTQYF TGTGCCAGCAGAAAGAGGGGTTTGGCAGATACGCAGTATTTT
TRBJ2-1 NA TRBD2 TRBV6-5 CASRGTSSGLEQFF TGTGCCAGCAGGGGGACTAGTTCGGGCCTTGAGCAGTTCTTC
TRBJ2-7 NA NA TRBV5-1 CASSPRVETVPYEQYF TGCGCCAGCAGCCCCCGGGTAGAGACAGTACCCTACGAGCAGTACTTC
TRBJ1-6 NA NA TRBV7-6 CASSLEGFSDSPLHF TGTGCCAGCAGCTTAGAAGGGTTTAGTGATTCACCCCTCCACTTT
TRBJ2-7 NA NA TRBV4-1 CASSQVNLVSYNEQYF TGCGCCAGCAGCCAAGTGAACCTCGTCTCCTATAACGAGCAGTACTTC
TRBJ1-2 few NA TRBV19 CASSMERGLYGYTF TGTGCCAGTAGTATGGAGAGGGGACTGTATGGCTACACCTTC
TRBJ1-5 few NA TRBV4-2 CASSQGEQPQHF TGTGCCAGCAGCCAAGGTGAACAGCCCCAGCATTTT
TRBJ2-1 NA NA TRBV6-4 CASSPEGGQVNEQFF TGTGCCAGCAGCCCCGAGGGAGGACAGGTCAATGAGCAGTTCTTC
TRBJ2-5 NA TRBD1 TRBV5-1 CASSWIGQVQETQYF TGCGCCAGCAGCTGGATCGGACAGGTCCAAGAGACCCAGTACTTC
TRBJ2-2 NA NA TRBV2 CASRSQQVNTGELFF TGTGCCAGCAGATCGCAACAGGTGAACACCGGGGAGCTGTTTTTT
TRBJ1-1 NA NA TRBV9 CASSVWVNTEAFF TGTGCCAGCAGCGTATGGGTGAACACTGAAGCTTTCTTT
TRBJ2-7 NA NA TRBV5-1 CASSLVYKSEQYF TGCGCCAGCAGCTTGGTATACAAATCCGAGCAGTACTTC
TRBJ1-2 NA TRBD1 TRBV13 CASSRGTGFGYTF TGTGCCAGCAGCCGAGGGACAGGGTTTGGCTACACCTTC
TRBJ2-1 few TRBD2 TRBV7-7 CASSMGLAGPNEQFF TGTGCTAGCAGCATGGGACTAGCGGGCCCCAATGAGCAGTTCTTC
TRBJ1-2 NA TRBD1 TRBV19 CASSPLQGAWGYGYTF TGTGCCAGTAGCCCCTTACAGGGGGCCTGGGGCTATGGCTACACCTTC
TRBJ2-5 NA TRBD1 TRBV19 CASTYRGGSETQYF TGTGCCAGTACCTATAGAGGGGGCTCAGAGACCCAGTACTTC
TRBJ1-1 NA NA TRBV7-9 CASSAQAANTEAFF TGTGCCAGCAGCGCCCAAGCGGCGAACACTGAAGCTTTCTTT
TRBJ2-5 NA TRBD1 TRBV5-1 CASSPTGYQETQYF TGCGCCAGCAGCCCGACAGGGTATCAGGAGACCCAGTACTTC
TRBJ1-1 NA TRBD1 TRBV15 CATSRGQGALAFF TGTGCCACCAGCAGAGGACAGGGGGCTCTCGCTTTCTTT
TRBJ1-2 NA NA TRBV4-3 CASSQDEISRGYTF TGCGCCAGCAGCCAAGATGAGATTTCCAGGGGCTACACCTTC
TRBJ2-7 NA NA TRBV6-1 CASRTGGLSYEQYF TGTGCCAGCAGAACGGGGGGCCTCTCCTACGAGCAGTACTTC
TRBJ2-5 once NA TRBV20-1 CSASPRWSQYF TGCAGTGCTAGCCCGAGGTGGTCCCAGTACTTC
TRBJ1-4 NA TRBD1 TRBV7-2 CASSRRQGGDEKLFF TGTGCCAGCAGTCGACGACAGGGCGGTGATGAAAAACTGTTTTTT
TRBJ1-4 few NA TRBV28 CASSSTGTNEKLFF TGTGCCAGCAGCTCCACCGGTACTAATGAAAAACTGTTTTTT
TRBJ2-7 NA NA TRBV18 CASSPGASYEQYF TGTGCCAGCTCACCGGGGGCCTCCTACGAGCAGTACTTC
TRBJ2-1 NA TRBD1 TRBV7-8 CASSLQGAYYNEQFF TGTGCCAGCAGCTTACAGGGGGCTTACTACAATGAGCAGTTCTTC
TRBJ2-2 NA NA TRBV19 CAVRERWGTGELFF TGTGCCGTCCGGGAAAGGTGGGGCACCGGGGAGCTGTTTTTT
TRBJ2-7 once TRBD1 TRBV2 CASSRWTGGIDEQYF TGTGCCAGCAGTCGTTGGACAGGGGGTATAGACGAGCAGTACTTC
TRBJ2-1 NA NA TRBV11-3 CASSLGSANEQFF TGTGCCAGCAGCTTAGGCAGCGCCAATGAGCAGTTCTTC
TRBJ2-7 NA NA TRBV7-2 CASSPRTPLDYEQYF TGTGCCAGCAGCCCCCGCACGCCTCTAGACTACGAGCAGTACTTC
TRBJ1-3 few NA TRBV7-2 CASSLGRAGNTIYF TGTGCCAGCAGCTTAGGAAGGGCTGGAAACACCATATATTTT
TRBJ1-5 NA NA TRBV6-5 CASSLVGGQPQHF TGTGCCAGCAGTCTGGTAGGAGGTCAGCCCCAGCATTTT
TRBJ2-3 NA TRBD2 TRBV5-4 CASSAGTSGGRRDTQYF TGTGCCAGCAGCGCCGGGACTAGCGGGGGGCGGAGAGATACGCAGTATTTT
TRBJ2-7 NA NA TRBV9 CASSVGGVSYEQYF TGTGCCAGCAGCGTAGGCGGGGTCTCCTACGAGCAGTACTTC
TRBJ1-1 NA NA TRBV7-9 CASSLFANTEAFF TGTGCCAGCAGCTTATTCGCGAACACTGAAGCTTTCTTT